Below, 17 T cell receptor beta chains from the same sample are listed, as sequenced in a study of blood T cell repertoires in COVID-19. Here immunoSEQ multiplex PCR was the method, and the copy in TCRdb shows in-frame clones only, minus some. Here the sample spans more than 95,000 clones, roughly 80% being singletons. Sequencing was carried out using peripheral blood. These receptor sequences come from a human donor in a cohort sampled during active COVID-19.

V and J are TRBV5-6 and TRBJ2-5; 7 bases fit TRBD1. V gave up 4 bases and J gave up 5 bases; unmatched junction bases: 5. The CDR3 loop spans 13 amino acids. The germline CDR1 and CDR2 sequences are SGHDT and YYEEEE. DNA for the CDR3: TGTGCCAGCAGCACGACAGGGTGGGAGACCCAGTACTTC. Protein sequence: CASSTTGWETQYF.

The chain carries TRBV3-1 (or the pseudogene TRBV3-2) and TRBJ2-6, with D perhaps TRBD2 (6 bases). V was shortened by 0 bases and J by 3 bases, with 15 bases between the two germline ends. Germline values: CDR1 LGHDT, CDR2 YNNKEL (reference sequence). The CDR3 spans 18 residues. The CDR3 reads CASSQEVRREDGANVLTF. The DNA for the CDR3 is TGTGCCAGCAGCCAAGAGGTTAGGAGGGAGGATGGGGCCAACGTCCTGACTTTC.

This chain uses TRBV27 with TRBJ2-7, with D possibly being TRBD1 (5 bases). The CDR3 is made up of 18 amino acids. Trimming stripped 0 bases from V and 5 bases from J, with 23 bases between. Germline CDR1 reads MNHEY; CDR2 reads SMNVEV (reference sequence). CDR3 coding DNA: TGTGCCAGCAGTTTATCCTCAGTAGGGGCCGCGAGAGGTCACGAGCAGTACTTC. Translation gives CASSLSSVGAARGHEQYF.

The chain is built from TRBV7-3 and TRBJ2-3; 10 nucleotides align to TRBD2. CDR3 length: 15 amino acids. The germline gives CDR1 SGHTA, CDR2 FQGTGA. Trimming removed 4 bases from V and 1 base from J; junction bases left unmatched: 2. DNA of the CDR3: TGTGCCAGCAGCTCAGGACTAGCGGGCACAGATACGCAGTATTTT. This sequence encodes CASSSGLAGTDTQYF.

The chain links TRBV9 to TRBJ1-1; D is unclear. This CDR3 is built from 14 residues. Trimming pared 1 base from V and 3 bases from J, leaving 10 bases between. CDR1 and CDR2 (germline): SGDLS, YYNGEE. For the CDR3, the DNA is TGTGCCAGCAGCGTATTACACGTGGACACTGAAGCTTTCTTT. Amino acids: CASSVLHVDTEAFF.

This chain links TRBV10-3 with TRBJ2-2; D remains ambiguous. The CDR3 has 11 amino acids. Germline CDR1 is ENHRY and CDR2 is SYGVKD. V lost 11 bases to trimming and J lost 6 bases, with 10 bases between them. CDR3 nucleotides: TGTGCCTCCGCCCAGGCCGGGGAGCTGTTTTTT. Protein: CASAQAGELFF.

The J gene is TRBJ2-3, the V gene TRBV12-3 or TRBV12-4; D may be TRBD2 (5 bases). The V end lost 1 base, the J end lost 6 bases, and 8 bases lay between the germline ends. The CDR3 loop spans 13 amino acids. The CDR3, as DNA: TGTGCCAGCAGTTTAGTTACGGGGGATACGCAGTATTTT. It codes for CASSLVTGDTQYF.

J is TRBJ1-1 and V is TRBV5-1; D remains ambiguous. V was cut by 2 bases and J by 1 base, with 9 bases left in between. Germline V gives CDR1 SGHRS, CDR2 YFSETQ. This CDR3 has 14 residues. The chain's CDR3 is CASSFIAGNTEAFF. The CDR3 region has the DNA TGCGCCAGCAGCTTCATTGCCGGGAACACTGAAGCTTTCTTT.

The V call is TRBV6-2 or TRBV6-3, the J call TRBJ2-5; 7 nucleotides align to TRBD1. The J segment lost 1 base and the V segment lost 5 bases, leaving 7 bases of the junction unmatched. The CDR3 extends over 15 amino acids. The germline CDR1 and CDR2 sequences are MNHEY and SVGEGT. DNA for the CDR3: TGTGCCAGCAGTGACGTCGGACAGGCCCAAGAGACCCAGTACTTC. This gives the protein CASSDVGQAQETQYF.

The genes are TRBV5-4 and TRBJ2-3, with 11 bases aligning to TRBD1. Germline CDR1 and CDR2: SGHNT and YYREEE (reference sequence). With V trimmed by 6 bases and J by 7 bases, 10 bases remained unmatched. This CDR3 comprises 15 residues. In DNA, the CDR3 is TGTGCCAGCAACTCCCGGGACAGGGGGAGGAATACGCAGTATTTT. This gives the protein CASNSRDRGRNTQYF.

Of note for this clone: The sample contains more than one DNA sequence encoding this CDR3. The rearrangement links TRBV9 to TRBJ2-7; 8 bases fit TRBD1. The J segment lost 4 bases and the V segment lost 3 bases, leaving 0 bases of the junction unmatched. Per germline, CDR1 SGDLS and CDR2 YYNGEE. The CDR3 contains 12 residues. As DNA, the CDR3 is TGTGCCAGCAGCGGACAGGGGTACGAGCAGTACTTC. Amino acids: CASSGQGYEQYF.

CDR3 nucleotide sequence: TGTGCCAGTAGCCGGGGACTGATGACTAATGAAAAACTGTTTTTT. The encoded protein is CASSRGLMTNEKLFF. This chain uses TRBV19 with TRBJ1-4; possible D gene TRBD1, 5 bases. V was clipped by 6 bases and J by 2 bases, with 13 bases between them. This CDR3 has 15 amino acids. Germline lookup yields CDR1 LNHDA and CDR2 SQIVND (reference sequence). Based on the CDR3 plus reference TRBV19 and TRBJ1-4, the full variable domain is DGGITQSPKYLFRKEGQNVTLSCEQNLNHDAMYWYRQDPGQGLRLIYYSQIVNDFQKGDIAEGYSVSREKKESFPLTVTSAQKNPTAFYLCASSRGLMTNEKLFFGSGTQLSVL.

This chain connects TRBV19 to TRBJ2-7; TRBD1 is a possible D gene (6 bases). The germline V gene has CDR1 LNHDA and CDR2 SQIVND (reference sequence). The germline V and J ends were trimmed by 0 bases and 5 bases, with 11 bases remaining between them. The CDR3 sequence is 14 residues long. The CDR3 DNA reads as TGTGCCAGTAGTATAGATGGACAGAGGGACGAGCAGTACTTC. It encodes CASSIDGQRDEQYF.

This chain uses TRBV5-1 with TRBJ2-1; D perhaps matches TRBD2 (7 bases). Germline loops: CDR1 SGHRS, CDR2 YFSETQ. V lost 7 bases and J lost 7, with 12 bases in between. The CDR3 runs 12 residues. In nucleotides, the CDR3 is TGCGCCAGCGCTAGGGGGGGTAATGAGCAGTTCTTC. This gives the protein CASARGGNEQFF.

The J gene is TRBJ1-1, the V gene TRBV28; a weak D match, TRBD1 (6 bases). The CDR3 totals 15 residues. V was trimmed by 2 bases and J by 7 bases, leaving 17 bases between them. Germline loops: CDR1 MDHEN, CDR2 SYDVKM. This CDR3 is CASSLRLGGRVEAFF. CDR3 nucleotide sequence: TGTGCCAGCAGTTTAAGGTTAGGGGGTCGAGTTGAAGCTTTCTTT. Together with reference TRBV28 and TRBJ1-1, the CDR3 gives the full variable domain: DVKVTQSSRYLVKRTGEKVFLECVQDMDHENMFWYRQDPGLGLRLIYFSYDVKMKEKGDIPEGYSVSREKKERFSLILESASTNQTSMYLCASSLRLGGRVEAFFGQGTRLTVV.

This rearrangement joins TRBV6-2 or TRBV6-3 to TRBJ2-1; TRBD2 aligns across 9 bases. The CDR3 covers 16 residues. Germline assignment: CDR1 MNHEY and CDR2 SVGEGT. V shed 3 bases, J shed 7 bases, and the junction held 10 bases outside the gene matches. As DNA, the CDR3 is TGTGCCAGCAGTTATGGACTAGCGCTCGTCAATAATGAGCAGTTCTTC. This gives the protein CASSYGLALVNNEQFF.

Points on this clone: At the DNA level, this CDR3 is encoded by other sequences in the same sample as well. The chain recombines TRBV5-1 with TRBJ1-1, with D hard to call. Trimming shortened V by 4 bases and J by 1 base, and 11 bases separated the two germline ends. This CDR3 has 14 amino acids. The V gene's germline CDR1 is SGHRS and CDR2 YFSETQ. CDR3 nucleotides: TGCGCCAGCAGCCTGACACCCGGGAACACTGAAGCTTTCTTT. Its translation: CASSLTPGNTEAFF.